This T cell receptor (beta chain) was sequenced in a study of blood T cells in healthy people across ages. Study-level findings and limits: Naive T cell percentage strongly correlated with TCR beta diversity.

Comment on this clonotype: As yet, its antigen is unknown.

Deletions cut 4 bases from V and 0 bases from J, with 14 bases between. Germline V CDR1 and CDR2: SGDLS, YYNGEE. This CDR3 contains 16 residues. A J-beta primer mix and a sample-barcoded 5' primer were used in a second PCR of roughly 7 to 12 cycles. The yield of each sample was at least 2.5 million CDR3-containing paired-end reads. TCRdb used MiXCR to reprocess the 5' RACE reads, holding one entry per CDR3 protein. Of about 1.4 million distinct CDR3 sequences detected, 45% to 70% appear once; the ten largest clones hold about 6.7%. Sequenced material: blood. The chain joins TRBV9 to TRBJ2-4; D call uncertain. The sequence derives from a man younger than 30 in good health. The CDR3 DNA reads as TGTGCCAGCAGCTTCGGACCAACACTAGCCAAAAACATTCAGTACTTC. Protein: CASSFGPTLAKNIQYF.